Listed here is a single TCR beta chain. Its antigen is unknown. The sample originates from a study of long-term antiretroviral therapy in people with HIV. Findings and caveats of the study: Clones that had undergone expansion before ART dominated the repertoire at all time points. The study collected no data on ART adherence, viral resistance or therapy changes. Against controls, HIV repertoires showed narrower ranges of CDR3 length.

Germline V gene sequence: CDR1 SGHRS, CDR2 YFSETQ. This CDR3 is built from 14 residues. Trimming pared 0 bases from V and 0 bases from J, leaving 3 bases between. Survey level was the resolution at which the v3.0 immunoSEQ assay ran. Samples were sequenced targeting roughly 35,000-50,000 T-cell genomes each. The data were produced by immunoSEQ multiplex PCR, yet TCRdb's version contains in-frame clones alone and is incomplete. In the table there are some 17,000 clones, approximately 80% of which are singletons. This clonotype was sampled from a man aged 18 to 29 with HIV. The genes are TRBV5-1 and TRBJ2-2; D is unresolved. The sequencing here drew on unsorted PBMCs, taken 0.1 years before starting antiretroviral therapy. This CDR3 reads CASSLEANTGELFF. The CDR3 DNA follows: TGCGCCAGCAGCTTGGAAGCGAACACCGGGGAGCTGTTTTTT.